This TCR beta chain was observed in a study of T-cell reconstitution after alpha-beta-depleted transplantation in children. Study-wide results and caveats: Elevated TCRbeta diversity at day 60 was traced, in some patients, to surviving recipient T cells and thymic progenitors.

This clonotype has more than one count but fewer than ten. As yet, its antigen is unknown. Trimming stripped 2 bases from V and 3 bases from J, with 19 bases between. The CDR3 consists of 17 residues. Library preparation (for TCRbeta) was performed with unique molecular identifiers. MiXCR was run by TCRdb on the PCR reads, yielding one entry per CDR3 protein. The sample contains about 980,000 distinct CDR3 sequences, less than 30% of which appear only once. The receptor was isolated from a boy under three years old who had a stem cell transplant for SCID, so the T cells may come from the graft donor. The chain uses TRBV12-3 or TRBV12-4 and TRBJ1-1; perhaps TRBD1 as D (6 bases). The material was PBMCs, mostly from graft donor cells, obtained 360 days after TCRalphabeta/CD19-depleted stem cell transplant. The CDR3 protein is CASSLTGAGSSHTEAFF. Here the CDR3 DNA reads TGTGCCAGCAGTTTAACGGGGGCCGGGTCCTCCCACACTGAAGCTTTCTTT.